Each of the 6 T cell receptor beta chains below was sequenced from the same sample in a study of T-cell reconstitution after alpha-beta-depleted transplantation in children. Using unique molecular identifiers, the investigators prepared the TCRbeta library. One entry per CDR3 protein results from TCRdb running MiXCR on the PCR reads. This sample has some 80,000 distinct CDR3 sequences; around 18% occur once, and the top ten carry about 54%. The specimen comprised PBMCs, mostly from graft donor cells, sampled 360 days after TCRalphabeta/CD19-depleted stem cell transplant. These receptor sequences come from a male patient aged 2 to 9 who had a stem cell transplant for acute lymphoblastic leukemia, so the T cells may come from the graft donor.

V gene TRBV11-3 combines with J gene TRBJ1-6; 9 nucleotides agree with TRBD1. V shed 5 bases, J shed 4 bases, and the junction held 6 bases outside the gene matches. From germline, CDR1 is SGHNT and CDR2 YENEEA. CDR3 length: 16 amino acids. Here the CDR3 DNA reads TGTGCCAGCAGCCGAACCGGGACAGGGTATAATTCACCCCTCCACTTT. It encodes CASSRTGTGYNSPLHF.

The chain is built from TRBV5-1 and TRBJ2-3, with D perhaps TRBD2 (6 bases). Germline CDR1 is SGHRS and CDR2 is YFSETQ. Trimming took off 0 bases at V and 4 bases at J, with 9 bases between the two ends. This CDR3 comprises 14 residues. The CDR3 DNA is TGCGCCAGCAGCTTGGCCGGGACTTCAGATACGCAGTATTTT. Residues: CASSLAGTSDTQYF. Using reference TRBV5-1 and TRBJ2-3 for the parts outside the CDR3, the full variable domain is KAGVTQTPRYLIKTRGQQVTLSCSPISGHRSVSWYQQTPGQGLQFLFEYFSETQRNKGNFPGRFSGRQFSNSRSEMNVSTLELGDSALYLCASSLAGTSDTQYFGPGTRLTVL.

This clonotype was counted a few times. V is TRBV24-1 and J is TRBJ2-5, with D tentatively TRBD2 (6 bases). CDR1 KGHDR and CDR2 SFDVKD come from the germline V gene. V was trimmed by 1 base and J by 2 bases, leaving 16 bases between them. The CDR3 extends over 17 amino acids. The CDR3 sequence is CATSDFYGYGRQETQYF. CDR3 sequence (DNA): TGTGCCACCAGTGATTTTTACGGTTATGGGAGGCAAGAGACCCAGTACTTC.

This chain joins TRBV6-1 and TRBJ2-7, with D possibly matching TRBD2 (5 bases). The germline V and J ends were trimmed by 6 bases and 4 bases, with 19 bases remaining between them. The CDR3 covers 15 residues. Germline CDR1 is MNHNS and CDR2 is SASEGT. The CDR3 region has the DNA TGTGCCAGCAGCCCTAGTGGCGGGCCGCTTTACGAGCAGTACTTC. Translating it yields CASSPSGGPLYEQYF.

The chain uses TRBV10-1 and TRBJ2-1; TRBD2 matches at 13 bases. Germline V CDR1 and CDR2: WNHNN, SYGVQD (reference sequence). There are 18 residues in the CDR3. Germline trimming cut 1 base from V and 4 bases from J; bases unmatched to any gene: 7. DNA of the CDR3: TGCGCCAGCAGTGAGTACGGACTAGCGGGAGCTAGGTACAATGAGCAGTTCTTC. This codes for CASSEYGLAGARYNEQFF.

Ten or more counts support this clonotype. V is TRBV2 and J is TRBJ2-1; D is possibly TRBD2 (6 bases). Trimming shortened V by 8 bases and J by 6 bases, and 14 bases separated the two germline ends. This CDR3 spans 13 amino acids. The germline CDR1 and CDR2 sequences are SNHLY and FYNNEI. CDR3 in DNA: TGTGCCAGCCAGAGAGGAGGGGCCAATGAGCAGTTCTTC. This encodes CASQRGGANEQFF.